The present entry profiles one T cell receptor beta chain with its context. Its matching antigen is unknown. The assay was immunoSEQ multiplex PCR, and TCRdb's table has in-frame clones only and misses some. The table lists some 130,000 clones, about 80% of them singletons. This specimen comes from a study of cytomegalovirus exposure and HLA in healthy donors. At the level of the study: The 120 or so validation repertoires were produced on the same platform as the 650 to 800 repertoires of the first cohort. This was reported in a later analysis. General study points: High sensitivity and specificity were reportedly achieved when the classifier diagnosed cytomegalovirus status. The study labeled more than 150 TCR beta chains cytomegalovirus-associated. In a later analysis, first-cohort TCR clusters were found to tend to co-occur in the approximately 120 validation repertoires.

Trimming stripped 5 bases from V and 4 bases from J, with 14 bases between. The CDR3 length is 14 residues. The germline V gene has CDR1 MNHEY and CDR2 SVGAGI. Sample: PBMCs. This sequence originates from a man between 25 and 39 years old in good health and CMV-seropositive. The rearrangement links TRBV6-5 to TRBJ2-5; unclear D gene. The chain's CDR3 is CASSPVGFGETQYF. The CDR3 bases are TGTGCCAGCAGTCCAGTGGGCTTCGGAGAGACCCAGTACTTC.